The 27 T cell receptor beta chains presented below share a single source sample, sequenced in a study of T-cell memory formation after mild COVID-19. From the 5' RACE reads, TCRdb called clonotypes with MiXCR, one entry per CDR3 protein. This repertoire shows approximately 560,000 distinct CDR3 sequences, 15% to 20% found once; its top ten account for less than 10%. The sequenced material came from PBMCs or a T cell subset sorted from them (not recorded which). The origin of the receptors is an adult woman who had mild COVID-19 (a few samples of this study predate the infection). Cell type and time point are not known.

Ten or more counts support this clonotype. The chain employs TRBV7-6 and TRBJ2-2; no clear D gene. This CDR3 spans 14 amino acids. Germline loops: CDR1 SGHVS, CDR2 FNYEAQ. V was clipped by 2 bases and J by 2 bases, with 6 bases between them. CDR3 nucleotides: TGTGCCAGCAGCTTAAGAGGAAACACCGGGGAGCTGTTTTTT. Its protein product is CASSLRGNTGELFF.

This clonotype has only a few counts. The gene calls are TRBV6-5 and TRBJ2-1; D gene ambiguous. The CDR3 has 15 residues. V was trimmed by 1 base and J by 6 bases, leaving 13 bases between them. CDR1 is MNHEY and CDR2 is SVGAGI in the germline V gene. The DNA of the CDR3 is TGTGCCAGCAGTTACTTATGGACGCGCCCCAATGAGCAGTTCTTC. Residues: CASSYLWTRPNEQFF.

This clonotype was found many times. The gene calls are TRBV18 and TRBJ2-5; D tentatively reads TRBD1 or TRBD2 (6 bases each). Germline V lookup: CDR1 KGHSH, CDR2 LQKENI. This CDR3 is built from 17 residues. Trimming took 1 base from V and 4 from J, leaving 19 bases between them. CDR3 amino acids: CASSPRWWGAKRETQYF. CDR3 DNA sequence: TGTGCCAGCTCACCACGGTGGTGGGGGGCGAAGCGAGAGACCCAGTACTTC.

This clonotype was seen a handful of times. The chain uses TRBV7-6 and TRBJ1-1, with D possibly TRBD1 on 5 matching bases. The CDR3 is 16 residues long. Germline V gene sequence: CDR1 SGHVS, CDR2 FNYEAQ. Deletions cut 2 bases from V and 5 bases from J, with 18 bases between. CDR3 loop: CASSLLGPGGGTEAFF. CDR3 coding DNA: TGTGCCAGCAGCTTACTCGGGCCGGGTGGGGGGACTGAAGCTTTCTTT.

A few counts support this clonotype. The chain recombines TRBV5-1 with TRBJ2-5; the D is unclear. CDR1 is SGHRS and CDR2 is YFSETQ in the germline V gene. CDR3 length equals 14 residues. V lost 6 bases and J lost 1, with 13 bases in between. Here the CDR3 reads CASKMTDGQETQYF. CDR3 DNA: TGCGCCAGCAAAATGACGGACGGCCAAGAGACCCAGTACTTC.

The chain couples TRBV5-5 to TRBJ1-1; D ambiguous. The CDR3 is made up of 15 amino acids. V was shortened by 1 base and J by 0 bases, with 10 bases between the two germline ends. Looked up from germline, CDR1 is SGHKS and CDR2 is YYEKEE (reference sequence). DNA for the CDR3: TGTGCCAGCAGCTTGAATGGAGGAATGAACACTGAAGCTTTCTTT. It codes for CASSLNGGMNTEAFF.

This clonotype showed up many times. The chain employs TRBV4-2 and TRBJ1-5; TRBD1 might be the D (5 bases). CDR1 and CDR2 from the germline V gene are LGHNA and YNFKEQ. V dropped 0 bases and J dropped 1 base, with 10 bases sitting between them. This CDR3 comprises 16 residues. The chain's CDR3 is CASSQDVGQSNQPQHF. The CDR3 region has the DNA TGTGCCAGCAGCCAAGATGTTGGACAAAGCAATCAGCCCCAGCATTTT.

The chain has TRBV6-4 and TRBJ2-3; tentative D call: TRBD1 (5 bases). The CDR3 has 14 residues. Trimming took 4 bases from V and 3 from J, leaving 11 bases between them. CDR1 and CDR2 from the germline V gene are MRHNA and SNTAGT. The CDR3 DNA is TGTGCCAGCAGTGCTAGGGGTGAGACAGATACGCAGTATTTT. Translating gives CASSARGETDTQYF.

This clonotype was counted only a few times. The rearrangement links TRBV2 to TRBJ2-1; D is undetermined. Germline CDR1 and CDR2: SNHLY and FYNNEI. The CDR3 contains 12 residues. V gave up 5 bases and J gave up 6 bases, with 8 bases separating them. Here the CDR3 DNA reads TGTGCCAGCAGTTCCGCCCTCAATGAGCAGTTCTTC. It specifies CASSSALNEQFF.

In this sample, this clonotype turned up many times. This chain links TRBV15 with TRBJ2-5, with 11 bases that match TRBD2. This CDR3 has 17 residues. V lost 1 base and J lost 0; bases outside the gene matches: 4. Germline loops: CDR1 LNHNV, CDR2 YYDKDF (reference sequence). CDR3 DNA sequence: TGTGCCACCAGCAGAGTTAGACTAGCGGGGAACCAAGAGACCCAGTACTTC. This sequence encodes CATSRVRLAGNQETQYF.

A few counts support this clonotype. The rearrangement joins TRBV19 to TRBJ1-1; no firm D call. CDR1 and CDR2 from the germline V gene are LNHDA and SQIVND (reference sequence). Trimming shortened V by 5 bases and J by 4 bases, and 23 bases separated the two germline ends. There are 17 residues in the CDR3. CDR3 sequence reads: CASSSGHRLKIFTEAFF. The CDR3 nucleotides are TGTGCCAGTAGTTCCGGTCACAGACTGAAGATTTTCACTGAAGCTTTCTTT.

There are a few counts of this clonotype. The V and J genes are TRBV7-3 and TRBJ2-2; D tentatively reads TRBD1 or TRBD2 (5 bases each). Trimming left V 4 bases short and J 6 bases short, with 15 bases between. Germline loops: CDR1 SGHTA, CDR2 FQGTGA. This CDR3 contains 15 residues. The CDR3 DNA reads TGTGCCAGCAGCTCCTCCTCACTAGGGGCCGGGGAGCTGTTTTTT. It encodes CASSSSSLGAGELFF.

The chain has TRBV24-1 and TRBJ2-3; 8 bases match TRBD2. V trimming: 6 bases; J trimming: 6 bases; junction bases outside the gene matches: 7. Germline CDR1 KGHDR, CDR2 SFDVKD. The CDR3 contains 14 residues. The CDR3: CATSPSGSQDTQYF. The CDR3 nucleotides are TGTGCCACCAGTCCGAGCGGGAGTCAGGATACGCAGTATTTT.

This rearrangement joins TRBV7-9 to TRBJ2-7; 9 nucleotides line up with TRBD1. Trimming at V came to 4 bases and at J to 4 bases, leaving 14 bases not matched to a gene. This CDR3 is 17 amino acids long. CDR1 is SEHNR and CDR2 is FQNEAQ in the germline V gene (reference sequence). The CDR3 here is CASSSPIRTGEEYEQYF. The DNA for the CDR3 is TGTGCCAGCAGCTCCCCAATTCGGACAGGGGAGGAATACGAGCAGTACTTC.

This clonotype appeared a few times. This sequence joins TRBV7-9 and TRBJ2-1; a possible D gene is TRBD1 (7 bases). Between the trimmed V and J ends, which lost 6 bases and 6 bases, there was a span of 12 bases. Germline-derived CDR1 and CDR2 are SEHNR and FQNEAQ (reference sequence). The CDR3 runs 13 residues. The CDR3 nucleotides read TGTGCCAGCAGGCGGGGACAGAGCAATGAGCAGTTCTTC. Its protein product is CASRRGQSNEQFF.

The genes are TRBV30 and TRBJ1-6; D not certain. V lost 1 base and J lost 5, with 12 bases in between. The CDR3 runs 15 residues. CDR1 and CDR2 from the germline V gene are GTSNPN and SVGIG (reference sequence). In nucleotides, the CDR3 is TGTGCCTGGAGTGAGGGAGGACCCAATAATTCACCCCTCCACTTT. This sequence encodes CAWSEGGPNNSPLHF. Using reference TRBV30 and TRBJ1-6 for the parts outside the CDR3, the full variable domain is SQTIHQWPATLVQPVGSPLSLECTVEGTSNPNLYWYRQAAGRGLQLLFYSVGIGQISSEVPQNLSASRPQDRQFILSSKKLLLSDSGFYLCAWSEGGPNNSPLHFGNGTRLTVT.

This rearrangement joins TRBV7-8 to TRBJ1-4; no reliable D call. The CDR3 length is 13 residues. Germline CDR1 reads SGHVS; CDR2 reads FQNEAQ. Deletions cut 5 bases from V and 10 bases from J, with 14 bases between. The CDR3 reads CASSPRDRGKLFF. The CDR3 DNA sequence: TGTGCCAGCAGCCCCCGGGATCGTGGAAAACTGTTTTTT.

The chain links TRBV21-1 to TRBJ2-5; the D segment call TRBD1 is taken from the table without a DNA check. TRBV21-1 is an annotated pseudogene. The CDR3 is 15 residues long. The CDR3 is CAISKARALQETQYF. In nucleotides, the CDR3 is TGTGCCATTAGCAAAGCCAGGGCGCTTCAAGAGACCCAGTACTTC.

The chain couples TRBV30 to TRBJ1-3; D remains ambiguous. The V end was cut by 8 bases, the J end by 4 bases, with 9 bases between. Germline CDR1 GTSNPN, CDR2 SVGIG (reference sequence). The CDR3 covers 11 residues. CDR3 in DNA: TGTGCCCCGTTCGGGGGAAACACCATATATTTT. Its translation is CAPFGGNTIYF.

The chain employs TRBV29-1 and TRBJ1-2; 11 nucleotides match TRBD1. CDR1 and CDR2 (germline): SQVTM, ANQGSEA. The CDR3 extends over 14 amino acids. Trimming at V came to 4 bases and at J to 2 bases, leaving 3 bases not matched to a gene. The CDR3 DNA reads as TGCAGCGTTGCAAGGGACAGGGGGAACTATGGCTACACCTTC. Translation: CSVARDRGNYGYTF.

This clonotype appeared a few times. The V gene is TRBV5-1, the J gene TRBJ1-2, with D possibly matching TRBD1 (6 bases). With 0 bases removed from V and 7 bases from J, the gap between germline ends came to 16 bases. CDR1 is SGHRS, CDR2 YFSETQ, per germline. CDR3 size: 15 residues. CDR3 coding DNA: TGCGCCAGCAGCTTGGCACAGGGATTATCGCGTGGCTACACCTTC. This codes for CASSLAQGLSRGYTF.

The chain couples TRBV12-3 or TRBV12-4 to TRBJ1-5; weak D call: TRBD1 (6 bases). Trimming shortened V by 6 bases and J by 1 base, and 10 bases separated the two germline ends. The CDR3 runs to 14 residues. CDR3 amino acids: CASSADRSNQPQHF. The CDR3 nucleotides are TGTGCCAGCAGCGCTGACAGGAGCAATCAGCCCCAGCATTTT.

This clonotype was detected only a few times. The chain joins TRBV3-1 to TRBJ2-5; 9 nucleotides line up with TRBD1. Germline lookup yields CDR1 LGHDT and CDR2 YNNKEL (reference sequence). This CDR3 is 15 amino acids long. The V and J ends lost 1 base and 2 bases, in that order; junction bases with no gene match: 2. The CDR3 protein is CASSQGGQGQETQYF. The CDR3 DNA reads as TGTGCCAGCAGCCAAGGGGGACAGGGACAAGAGACCCAGTACTTC.

In its sample, this clonotype was seen a few times. CDR3 region: CATSRATDTQYF. The DNA for the CDR3 is TGTGCCACCAGCAGAGCCACAGATACGCAGTATTTT. V usage is TRBV15 and J usage is TRBJ2-3; D is unclear. The germline V and J ends were trimmed by 1 base and 2 bases, with 1 base remaining between them. This CDR3 is 12 amino acids long. CDR1 is LNHNV and CDR2 is YYDKDF in the germline V gene (reference sequence).

CDR3 region: CASIKGETYNEQFF. CDR3 bases: TGTGCCAGCATTAAGGGGGAGACTTACAATGAGCAGTTCTTC. The J gene is TRBJ2-1, the V gene TRBV7-2, with D maybe TRBD1 (6 bases). Germline V gene data show CDR1 as SGHTA and CDR2 as FQGNSA. V was trimmed by 7 bases and J by 4 bases, leaving 14 bases between them. This CDR3 spans 14 amino acids.

This clonotype was recorded a few times. The chain has TRBV6-6 and TRBJ2-1, with 12 bases aligning to TRBD1. Trimming cost V 5 bases and J 5 bases; bases outside gene matches: 13. Germline V CDR1 and CDR2: MNHNY, SVGAGI (reference sequence). CDR3 length: 18 amino acids. In nucleotides, the CDR3 is TGTGCCAGCAGTCCCGGGACAGGGGGCGCTCAGACCGACAATGAGCAGTTCTTC. Encoded protein: CASSPGTGGAQTDNEQFF.

This clonotype was seen a few times. The rearrangement links TRBV6-2 or TRBV6-3 to TRBJ2-3; 7 nucleotides agree with TRBD1. CDR3 length: 16 amino acids. V lost 4 bases, J lost 4 bases, and 11 bases stayed unmatched. CDR1 and CDR2 (germline): MNHEY, SVGEGT. The DNA of the CDR3 is TGTGCCAGCAGTTCCTCCGACAGGGTTTGGGCAGATACGCAGTATTTT. It codes for CASSSSDRVWADTQYF.